Included here is one T cell receptor (beta chain) sequence, with context. Clones were sequenced by immunoSEQ multiplex PCR, and TCRdb holds only the in-frame ones, with some missing. Altogether 100,000 or so clones are present, about 87% being singletons, with the ten largest covering around 14%. This sample is drawn from a study of identifying expanded T cells in peripheral blood. During the collection period, no donor immune events like infections were recorded. Germline assignment: CDR1 SGDLS and CDR2 YYNGEE. The junction had 10 bases not matched to a gene; V was cut back by 2 bases and J by 8 bases. This CDR3 spans 16 amino acids.

This sequence originates from a person between 18 and 75 years old in good health. The V call is TRBV9, the J call TRBJ2-2; TRBD2 agrees at 9 bases. The sequencing input was blood. The CDR3 sequence: CASSVGLAGTFGELFF. The CDR3 coding sequence is TGTGCCAGCAGCGTGGGACTAGCCGGGACCTTTGGGGAGCTGTTTTTT.